This T cell receptor beta chain derives from a study of shared clonotypes between healthy human individuals. Study-level information: CD4 naive cells filled three plates per donor, CD4 memory three, CD8 naive two and CD8 memory one.

Study-level findings and limits: Estimated richness was generally greater in naive than memory subsets. With few donors, the genetic and exposure-history diversity represented was limited.

Clones were read by immunoSEQ multiplex PCR, and TCRdb kept only the in-frame ones, dropping some. This sample has 730,000 or so clones; 55% to 75% occur once, and the top ten carry about 1.7%. V gave up 6 bases and J gave up 5 bases, with 20 bases separating them. The CDR3 runs to 15 residues. Germline V gene lookup returns CDR1 MDHEN and CDR2 SYDVKM. Details on this clone: Its antigen is not known.

Every contributor of samples was a Caucasian grown-up residing in Nashville, Tennessee. Sequencing was carried out using memory CD4+ T cells sorted from blood. The sample's subset: CD45RA-negative fraction. The chain employs TRBV28 and TRBJ2-7; D perhaps matches TRBD1 (6 bases). This TCR was recovered from a woman in her 30s in good health. CDR3 protein: CASRPQGRRLHEQYF. CDR3 DNA sequence: TGTGCCAGCAGACCTCAGGGGCGTAGGTTACACGAGCAGTACTTC.